This is a list of T cell receptor beta chains from one sample in a study of cytomegalovirus exposure and HLA in healthy donors. Profiling relied on immunoSEQ multiplex PCR, and the TCRdb table lists in-frame clones only, not all of them. The repertoire holds nearly 200,000 clones, with roughly three quarters as singletons. The sample taken for sequencing was PBMCs. These receptors were collected from a male donor in good health and CMV-seropositive. The CDR3 runs from the conserved cysteine through the conserved F or W. The D gene is left open where the match is weak. Expanded clones are given a class, and other clones once, few, many or no size at all.

TRBV5-5	few	NA	TRBJ1-2	CASSLAGDYYGYTF	TGTGCCAGCAGCTTGGCGGGGGATTACTATGGCTACACCTTC
TRBV4-3	once	NA	TRBJ1-5	CASSQDRSAYSNQPQHF	TGCGCCAGCAGCCAAGACAGGTCAGCTTATAGCAATCAGCCCCAGCATTTT
TRBV5-8	NA	TRBD1	TRBJ1-5	CASSPRTGNQPQHF	TGTGCCAGCAGCCCGAGGACAGGGAATCAGCCCCAGCATTTT
TRBV6-5	NA	NA	TRBJ2-5	CASSRTSYQETQYF	TGTGCCAGCAGTCGGACTTCGTACCAAGAGACCCAGTACTTC
TRBV10-1	few	NA	TRBJ1-2	CARTRARGRGVDGYTF	TGCGCCAGGACACGGGCCCGGGGACGGGGGGTGGATGGCTACACCTTC
TRBV9	few	TRBD2	TRBJ2-4	CASSVGGGRADAKNIQYF	TGTGCCAGCAGCGTAGGGGGCGGGAGGGCCGATGCCAAAAACATTCAGTACTTC
TRBV5-1	NA	NA	TRBJ2-2	CASSSGNTGELFF	TGCGCCAGCAGCTCGGGGAACACCGGGGAGCTGTTTTTT
TRBV19	few	NA	TRBJ2-1	CASSIGTGLDYNEQFF	TGTGCCAGTAGTATAGGCACAGGGCTGGATTACAATGAGCAGTTCTTC
TRBV5-1	NA	NA	TRBJ2-7	CASSYGQNEQYF	TGCGCCAGCAGCTACGGACAGAACGAGCAGTACTTC
TRBV19	few	TRBD1	TRBJ2-7	CASTLGQGGSYEQYF	TGTGCCAGTACCTTGGGACAGGGGGGCTCCTACGAGCAGTACTTC
TRBV4-3	NA	TRBD1	TRBJ2-3	CASSQVYGQGHTDTQYF	TGCGCCAGCAGCCAAGTCTATGGACAGGGTCACACAGATACGCAGTATTTT
TRBV10-3	NA	TRBD2	TRBJ2-5	CAISEGGEETQYF	TGTGCCATCAGTGAGGGGGGGGAGGAGACCCAGTACTTC
TRBV29-1	few	TRBD1	TRBJ1-2	CSVGSGQTNYGYTF	TGCAGCGTTGGTTCGGGACAGACTAACTATGGCTACACCTTC
TRBV27	NA	TRBD1	TRBJ2-5	CASSGTGVETQYF	TGTGCCAGCAGTGGTACAGGGGTAGAGACCCAGTACTTC
TRBV19	NA	NA	TRBJ2-7	CASSMNSHSYEQYF	TGTGCCAGTAGTATGAACTCCCACTCCTACGAGCAGTACTTC
TRBV19	NA	TRBD1	TRBJ2-1	CASSIGDRGPLGDEQFF	TGTGCCAGTAGTATAGGGGACAGGGGGCCATTAGGAGATGAGCAGTTCTTC
TRBV4-2	NA	NA	TRBJ1-2	CASSQDGSIHGEGYTF	TGTGCCAGCAGCCAAGACGGCAGCATTCATGGAGAGGGCTACACCTTC
TRBV27	NA	TRBD2	TRBJ2-1	CASRKRTSGRVNSYNEQFF	TGTGCCAGCAGAAAGCGGACTAGCGGGAGGGTAAACTCCTACAATGAGCAGTTCTTC
TRBV19	NA	NA	TRBJ1-2	CASSMQELRDYTF	TGTGCCAGTAGTATGCAGGAACTCAGGGACTACACCTTC
TRBV28	NA	TRBD2	TRBJ2-1	CASGGLAGVDEQFF	TGTGCCAGCGGCGGACTAGCGGGAGTTGATGAGCAGTTCTTC
TRBV18	few	TRBD1	TRBJ2-5	CASSPRTGEETQYF	TGTGCCAGCTCACCAAGGACAGGGGAAGAGACCCAGTACTTC